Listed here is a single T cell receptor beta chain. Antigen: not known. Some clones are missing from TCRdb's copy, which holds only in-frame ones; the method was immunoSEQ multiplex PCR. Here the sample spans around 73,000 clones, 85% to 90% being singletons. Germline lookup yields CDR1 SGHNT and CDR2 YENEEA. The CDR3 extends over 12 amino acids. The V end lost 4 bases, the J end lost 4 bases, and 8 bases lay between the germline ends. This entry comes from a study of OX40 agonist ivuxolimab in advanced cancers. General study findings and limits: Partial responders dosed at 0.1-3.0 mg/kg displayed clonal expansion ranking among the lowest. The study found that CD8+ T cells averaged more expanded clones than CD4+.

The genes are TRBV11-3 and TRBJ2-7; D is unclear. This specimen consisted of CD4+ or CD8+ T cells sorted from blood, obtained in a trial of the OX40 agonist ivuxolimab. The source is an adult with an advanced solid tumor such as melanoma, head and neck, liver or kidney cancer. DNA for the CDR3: TGTGCCAGCAGCTCGTCAGATTACGAGCAGTACTTC. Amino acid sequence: CASSSSDYEQYF.